The clone carrying this T cell receptor beta chain was found many times. Its antigen remains unidentified. TCRdb fed the multiplex PCR reads into MiXCR, producing one record per CDR3 protein. The sample lists approximately 100,000 distinct CDR3 sequences; around 20% were seen once. The data were taken from a study of breast tumors, draining lymph nodes, adjacent tissues. Overall study results and limits: Tumor TCR diversity was below lymph nodes but above nontumor tissue. Compared with basal-like, luminal-like tumors shared significantly more repertoire with nontumor tissue.

Axillary draining lymph nodes of breast cancer patients supplied the node samples. The CDR3 runs to 14 residues. CDR1 is SGHRS, CDR2 YFSETQ, per germline. J was trimmed by 4 bases and V by 5 bases; bases with no gene match: 6. Sequences were obtained from axillary lymph node tissue. The origin of this receptor is a female donor with breast cancer. Some clones in this sample may be carry-over from other donors' samples. This sequence joins TRBV5-1 and TRBJ2-1, with TRBD1 identical over 7 bases. The CDR3 sequence: CASRPPDRYNEQFF. The CDR3 DNA sequence: TGCGCCAGCAGACCACCGGACAGGTACAATGAGCAGTTCTTC.